This entry lists 8 T cell receptor beta chains sequenced from one sample in a study of shared clonotypes between healthy human individuals. This table comes from immunoSEQ multiplex PCR, and its TCRdb copy is limited to in-frame clones, with some not included. The table has approximately 940,000 clones, less than 85% seen once. Specimen: memory CD4+ T cells sorted from blood. As for subset: CD45RA-negative fraction. Receptors were obtained from a man aged 18 to 35 in good health.

This clone was detected only once. V and J are TRBV25-1 and TRBJ2-1, with D uncertain. CDR3 length equals 11 residues. Germline V gene lookup returns CDR1 MGHDK and CDR2 SYGVNS. V was pared by 4 bases and J by 9 bases, with 7 bases between. The CDR3 spells CASSVLFEQFF. The CDR3 nucleotides read TGTGCCAGCAGTGTGTTATTTGAGCAGTTCTTC.

This chain uses TRBV9 with TRBJ1-6; D is perhaps TRBD1 (5 bases). This CDR3 comprises 14 residues. Trimming stripped 1 base from V and 9 bases from J, with 11 bases between. CDR1 SGDLS and CDR2 YYNGEE come from the germline V gene. CDR3 in DNA: TGTGCCAGCAGCGTAAGTCAGGGCGGTTCACCCCTCCACTTT. Translated, it gives CASSVSQGGSPLHF.

The chain links TRBV20-1 to TRBJ1-2, with D unresolved. There are 11 residues in the CDR3. Trimming removed 3 bases at V and 12 bases at J, with 14 bases between. Looked up from germline, CDR1 is DFQATT and CDR2 is SNEGSKA (reference sequence). CDR3 loop: CSASNRETNTF. Written as DNA, the CDR3 is TGCAGTGCTAGTAATAGGGAAACGAACACCTTC.

This chain joins TRBV7-8 and TRBJ2-5; 8 nucleotides line up with TRBD2. With V trimmed by 3 bases and J by 2 bases, 8 bases remained unmatched. The CDR3 extends over 16 amino acids. Germline CDR1 and CDR2: SGHVS and FQNEAQ. In DNA form, the CDR3 reads TGTGCCAGCAGCTTCGGCGCGGGGGGCCTACAAGAGACCCAGTACTTC. Its translation: CASSFGAGGLQETQYF.

The chain links TRBV7-6 to TRBJ2-5, with D maybe TRBD2 (5 bases). The length of the CDR3 is 14 residues. Trimming cost V 2 bases and J 5 bases, with 12 bases left between them. The germline V gene encodes CDR1 SGHVS and CDR2 FNYEAQ. CDR3 sequence (DNA): TGTGCCAGCAGCTTATCGAACCTAGCTGAGACCCAGTACTTC. Translated, it gives CASSLSNLAETQYF.

This sequence joins TRBV7-2 and TRBJ1-3; D is unclear. The CDR3 extends over 15 amino acids. The germline gives CDR1 SGHTA, CDR2 FQGNSA. V was shortened by 5 bases and J by 5 bases, with 16 bases between the two germline ends. CDR3 nucleotide sequence: TGTGCCAGCAGCCCGGACGGACTCAACAGAAACACCATATATTTT. Translating it yields CASSPDGLNRNTIYF.

Concerning this clone itself: The sample carries other DNA sequences with the same CDR3. The V and J genes are TRBV18 and TRBJ2-1; D uncertain. Trimming stripped 0 bases from V and 4 bases from J, with 4 bases between. From germline, CDR1 is KGHSH and CDR2 LQKENI. The CDR3 is 13 residues long. The CDR3 loop reads CASSPPGYNEQFF. In DNA form, the CDR3 reads TGTGCCAGCTCACCACCAGGGTACAATGAGCAGTTCTTC.

The chain is built from TRBV9 and TRBJ2-3; 7 bases fit TRBD2. Germline V lookup: CDR1 SGDLS, CDR2 YYNGEE. This CDR3 has 15 amino acids. V lost 0 bases, J lost 4 bases, and 5 bases stayed unmatched. The CDR3 DNA sequence: TGTGCCAGCAGCGTAGCTTTGGCGGGAGCAGATACGCAGTATTTT. It specifies CASSVALAGADTQYF.